This T cell receptor beta chain was obtained from a study of shared clonotypes between healthy human individuals. About the study: CD4 naive cells filled three plates per donor, CD4 memory three, CD8 naive two and CD8 memory one.

V was trimmed by 2 bases and J by 11 bases, leaving 13 bases between them. Looked up from germline, CDR1 is MNHEY and CDR2 is SMNVEV (reference sequence). This CDR3 spans 13 amino acids. Study outcomes and limitations: What rarefaction showed was incomplete sorted-subset sequencing despite large depth.

The authors' processing: Filtering of immunoSEQ junctional sequences could not match full-length read filtering. Clones were read by immunoSEQ multiplex PCR, and TCRdb kept only the in-frame ones, dropping some. V and J calls and clone size are copied from that table; D and trimming were computed from the DNA. The sample contains approximately 2,000,000 clones, about 93% of which appear only once. Terminally differentiated effector memory CD45RA+ cells were excluded by CCR7 positive selection of CD45RO-negative cells. Of note for this clone: Its antigen is still unknown.

The V gene is TRBV27, the J gene TRBJ1-5; the D is unclear. Sequences were obtained from naive CD8+ T cells from PBMCs. This clonotype was obtained from a man in his late teens or twenties in good health. Some clones in this sample may be carry-over from other donors' samples. In nucleotides, the CDR3 is TGTGCCAGCAGTTTAGGAGGAGGGAGGGCCCAGCATTTT. It codes for CASSLGGGRAQHF.